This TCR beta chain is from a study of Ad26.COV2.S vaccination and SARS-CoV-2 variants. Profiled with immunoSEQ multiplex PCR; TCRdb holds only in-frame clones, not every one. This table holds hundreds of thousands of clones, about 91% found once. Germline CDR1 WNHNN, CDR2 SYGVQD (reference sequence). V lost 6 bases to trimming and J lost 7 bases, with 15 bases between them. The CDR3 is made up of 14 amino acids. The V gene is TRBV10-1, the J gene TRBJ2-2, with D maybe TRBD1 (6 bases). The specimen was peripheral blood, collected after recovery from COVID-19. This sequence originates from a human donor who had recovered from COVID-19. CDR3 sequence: CASSTGQNYGELFF. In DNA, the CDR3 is TGCGCCAGCAGCACCGGACAGAATTACGGGGAGCTGTTTTTT.